Described below is a single T cell receptor (beta chain) sequence and its context. The table lists this clone with a few counts. The specificity of this receptor is unknown. No much larger clone is present one base from it, and per-base qualities are unavailable. During the collection period, no infections or other immune events were recorded for the healthy donors. Blood repertoires from healthy donors were used as a training cohort for calibrating time-dependent variance in a beta-binomial model of differential abundance of T-cell clones. The training cohort comprised approximately ten healthy donors, 3 female and 7 male. An age range of roughly 29 to 65 years, with an average of about 39 years, was recorded for the donors. Whole blood, obtained from a commercial supplier, was collected from each healthy donor at three time points spaced approximately two weeks apart. For immunosequencing, genomic DNA was extracted from whole blood that had not been sorted.

The data originate from a study of identifying expanded T cells in peripheral blood (dated by TCRdb to between 2017 and 2020). A note on the overall study: Technical replicates were generated by sequencing separate aliquots of the same genomic DNA pool, and four replicates were compared pairwise.

Study-level results and caveats: The authors expected that over much longer intervals, such as months to years, biological variance in healthy repertoires might increase even further. Across all healthy-donor time intervals, the beta-binomial model significantly cut both the number of clones called differentially abundant and the false-positive rate. The binomial model flagged approximately 1.2 differentially abundant clones between technical replicates, compared with approximately 15 over approximately two weeks and 19 over approximately four weeks. For all healthy donors, the variance in clone template counts between approximately 2-week samples rose significantly as total template count increased.

V is pared back by 4 bases and J by 2 bases, with 0 bases lying between the germline termini. CDR1 and CDR2 are drawn from the germline V gene: SGHDN, FVKESK. Counted from cysteine to phenylalanine, this CDR3 has 11 amino acids. The only DNA kept is the CDR3, 33 bases in frame from the first base. TCRbeta CDR3 regions were profiled by bias-controlled multiplex PCR amplification of genomic DNA with the immunoSEQ Assay. Under the source paper's analysis protocol: The absolute abundance of each unique TCRbeta CDR3 region was quantified after sequences were collapsed and filtered. Differential abundance was tested with two models: a binomial (Fisher-equivalent) model and a beta-binomial model that adds time-dependent variance fitted from healthy donors. Clones with fewer than 5 combined templates were excluded, and clones with Benjamini-Hochberg FDR below 0.01 were called differentially abundant. The form v = (b*log(k)+a)^2 was used to model beta-binomial variance as a function of total template count across the two samples. The table comes from immuneACCESS by way of TCRdb, which keeps in-frame sequences with V and J called. Part of the clones is missing from these tables; in studies checked, under half for an unresolved V gene and the rest for unknown reasons. Clonal size and the V and J genes are those of that table, whereas D and trimming came from the DNA. The table for this sample lists 130,000 or so clones; roughly 80% of them were counted only once. Jointly, the top ten make up 3.3% of the sample.

This TCR derives from a person aged 18 to 75 in good health. Sequencing was carried out using blood. The chain was built from TRBV14 and TRBJ1-5, with the D segment identity uncertain. The DNA sequence follows: TGTGCCAGCAGCCGCAATCAGCCCCAGCATTTT. Translated, it gives CASSRNQPQHF.